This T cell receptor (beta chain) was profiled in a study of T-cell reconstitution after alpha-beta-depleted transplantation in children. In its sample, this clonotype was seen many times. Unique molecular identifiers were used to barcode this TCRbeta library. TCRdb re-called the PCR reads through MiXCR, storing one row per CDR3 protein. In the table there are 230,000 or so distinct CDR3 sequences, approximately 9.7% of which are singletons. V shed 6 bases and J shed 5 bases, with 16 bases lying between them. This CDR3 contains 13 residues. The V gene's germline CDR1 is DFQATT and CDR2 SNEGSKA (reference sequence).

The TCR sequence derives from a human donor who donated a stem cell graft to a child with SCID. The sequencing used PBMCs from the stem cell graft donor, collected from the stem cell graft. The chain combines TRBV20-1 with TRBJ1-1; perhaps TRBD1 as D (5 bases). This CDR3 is CSAPGFSSTEAFF. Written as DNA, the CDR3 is TGCAGTGCACCAGGGTTTTCGAGTACTGAAGCTTTCTTT.